A selection of T cell receptor beta chains follows, all from one sample in a study of blood T cells in healthy people across ages. TCRdb fed the 5' RACE reads into MiXCR, producing one record per CDR3 protein. Of 790,000 or so distinct CDR3 sequences listed, about 47% are singletons. The sequenced sample was blood. The source is a man older than 75 in good health. Both conserved end residues are part of each CDR3. The order of the fields is D gene, V gene, clone size, J gene, CDR3 protein, CDR3 DNA. D genes are given only for firm matches. Clone sizes are given selectively: once, few, many, or a class where the clone is expanded.

>.|TRBV27|.|TRBJ1-2
CASSFEGLYGYTF
TGTGCCAGCAGTTTCGAGGGTTTGTATGGCTACACCTTC
>.|TRBV20-1|once|TRBJ1-5
CSAKVPGGNQPQHF
TGCAGTGCTAAGGTTCCAGGGGGCAATCAGCCCCAGCATTTT
>.|TRBV2|.|TRBJ2-6
CASSVEHGANVLTF
TGTGCCAGCAGTGTGGAACATGGGGCCAACGTCCTGACTTTC
>TRBD2|TRBV20-1|.|TRBJ2-1
CSADGRENEQFF
TGCAGTGCTGACGGGCGGGAGAATGAGCAGTTCTTC
>TRBD1|TRBV3-1|.|TRBJ2-3
CASGDRGLSTDTQYF
TGTGCCAGCGGCGACAGGGGGCTAAGCACAGATACGCAGTATTTT
>TRBD1|TRBV6-1|.|TRBJ1-1
CASSRTGGPTEAFF
TGTGCCAGCAGCCGTACAGGGGGCCCGACTGAAGCTTTCTTT
>TRBD2|TRBV4-1|.|TRBJ2-5
CASSQDRDSGGNQETQYF
TGCGCCAGCAGCCAAGATCGGGATAGCGGGGGCAACCAAGAGACCCAGTACTTC
>.|TRBV5-1|few|TRBJ2-1
CASSSLGGTAYEQFF
TGCGCCAGCAGCTCCCTTGGAGGGACCGCTTATGAGCAGTTCTTC
>TRBD2|TRBV7-8|few|TRBJ2-1
CASSSYGVGTSGKEQFF
TGTGCCAGCAGCTCATATGGGGTCGGGACTAGCGGGAAAGAGCAGTTCTTC
>.|TRBV4-3|many|TRBJ2-5
CASSQDPLAQRGEQYF
TGCGCCAGCAGCCAAGATCCCCTAGCTCAGAGGGGGGAGCAGTACTTC
>.|TRBV12-3/TRBV12-4|.|TRBJ2-4
CASSGGGPAIQYF
TGTGCCAGCAGCGGGGGTGGACCGGCCATTCAGTACTTC
>TRBD2|TRBV11-3|.|TRBJ2-1
CASSLGLAANELFF
TGTGCCAGCAGCTTGGGACTAGCGGCGAATGAGCTGTTCTTC
>.|TRBV7-2|.|TRBJ2-3
CASTKQQDTQYF
TGTGCCAGCACCAAACAGCAAGATACGCAGTATTTT
>TRBD2|TRBV4-3|few|TRBJ2-7
CASSQVAGITYEQYF
TGCGCCAGCAGCCAAGTAGCGGGGATCACCTACGAGCAGTACTTC
>TRBD2|TRBV7-2|.|TRBJ2-5
CASSNPGLAVSSYNGQYF
TGTGCCAGCAGTAATCCGGGACTAGCGGTAAGCTCCTACAATGGGCAGTACTTC
>.|TRBV7-3|once|TRBJ2-7
CASSLNLDNEQYF
TGTGCCAGCAGCTTAAATTTAGACAATGAGCAGTACTTC
>TRBD1|TRBV3-1|.|TRBJ2-7
CASSQGTAGAYEQYF
TGTGCCAGCAGCCAGGGGACAGCCGGCGCCTACGAGCAGTACTTC
>.|TRBV12-3/TRBV12-4|few|TRBJ2-4
CASSFWAGLAKNIQYF
TGTGCCAGCAGTTTTTGGGCAGGGTTGGCCAAAAACATTCAGTACTTC
>.|TRBV29-1|few|TRBJ1-1
CSVVRGEDTEAFF
TGCAGCGTTGTTAGGGGGGAGGACACTGAAGCTTTCTTT
>.|TRBV6-1|.|TRBJ1-5
CASSDRDTSNQPQHF
TGTGCCAGCAGTGACAGGGATACTAGCAATCAGCCCCAGCATTTT
>TRBD1|TRBV19|.|TRBJ2-7
CASGQGKYEQYF
TGTGCCAGTGGACAGGGGAAATACGAGCAGTACTTC
>.|TRBV5-1|few|TRBJ1-1
CASSPIAMNTEAFF
TGCGCCAGCAGCCCGATTGCGATGAACACTGAAGCTTTCTTT
>.|TRBV7-3|.|TRBJ2-5
CASSLAASQETQYF
TGTGCCAGCAGCTTAGCGGCCAGCCAAGAGACCCAGTACTTC
>TRBD1|TRBV19|few|TRBJ1-5
CASRQGYSNQPQHF
TGTGCCAGCCGACAGGGTTATAGCAATCAGCCCCAGCATTTT
>.|TRBV10-3|.|TRBJ2-5
CAIGLSETQYF
TGTGCCATCGGACTTTCAGAGACCCAGTACTTC
>.|TRBV7-8|.|TRBJ2-1
CASSLGFDRYSHSYNEQFF
TGTGCCAGCAGCTTAGGGTTCGACAGATACTCACACTCCTACAATGAGCAGTTCTTC
>.|TRBV4-3|.|TRBJ1-4
CASSQDPGGLSEKLFF
TGCGCCAGCAGCCAAGATCCTGGAGGTTTAAGTGAAAAACTGTTTTTT
>TRBD1|TRBV10-3|.|TRBJ2-3
CAISPGTVTDTRYF
TGTGCCATCAGTCCAGGGACAGTCACAGATACGCGGTATTTT
>TRBD1|TRBV7-2|few|TRBJ2-7
CASSEGAFSYEQYF
TGTGCCAGCAGCGAGGGGGCATTCTCCTACGAGCAGTACTTC
>.|TRBV20-1|few|TRBJ2-7
CSASAFGYEQYF
TGCAGTGCTTCCGCGTTTGGCTACGAGCAGTACTTC
>.|TRBV12-3/TRBV12-4|.|TRBJ1-5
CASSFGLSNQPQHF
TGTGCCAGCAGTTTTGGCCTCTCAAATCAGCCCCAGCATTTT
>.|TRBV6-5|once|TRBJ2-7
CASTLTASSYEQYF
TGTGCCAGCACCCTGACAGCCAGCTCCTACGAGCAGTACTTC
>TRBD2|TRBV6-2/TRBV6-3|few|TRBJ2-7
CASTQEGLAYEQYF
TGTGCCAGCACCCAAGAGGGACTAGCCTACGAGCAGTACTTC
>.|TRBV3-1|.|TRBJ2-5
CASSQDRWPSRRDQETQYF
TGTGCCAGCAGCCAAGATCGGTGGCCCTCCAGGCGGGATCAAGAGACCCAGTACTTC
>TRBD2|TRBV12-3/TRBV12-4|.|TRBJ2-5
CASSFPLAGGQETQYF
TGTGCCAGCAGTTTCCCACTAGCGGGCGGACAAGAGACCCAGTACTTC
>.|TRBV7-2|.|TRBJ1-4
CASSLSTVTNEKLFF
TGTGCCAGCAGCCTATCGACAGTAACTAATGAAAAACTGTTTTTT
>.|TRBV20-1|.|TRBJ2-6
CSASRYGYLSGANVLTF
TGCAGTGCTAGTCGCTATGGCTACCTCTCTGGGGCCAACGTCCTGACTTTC
>.|TRBV7-2|.|TRBJ2-3
CASSLRPFYTDTQYF
TGTGCCAGCAGCTTACGACCGTTTTACACAGATACGCAGTATTTT
>TRBD2|TRBV7-2|.|TRBJ2-3
CASSLGGSKDTQYF
TGTGCCAGCAGCTTAGGCGGGAGTAAAGATACGCAGTATTTT
>TRBD1|TRBV12-3/TRBV12-4|few|TRBJ2-5
CASNHNTGVETQYF
TGTGCCAGCAACCACAATACAGGGGTAGAGACCCAGTACTTC
>.|TRBV3-1|.|TRBJ2-1
CASSILGQSYSYNEQFF
TGTGCCAGCAGTATCCTCGGACAGAGCTACTCCTACAATGAGCAGTTCTTC
>TRBD2|TRBV7-6|.|TRBJ2-7
CASSYEAGEYYEQYF
TGTGCCAGCAGCTACGAGGCGGGGGAGTACTACGAGCAGTACTTC
>.|TRBV20-1|.|TRBJ2-7
CSAQRTESYEQYF
TGCAGTGCTCAGAGGACTGAATCCTACGAGCAGTACTTC
>.|TRBV2|.|TRBJ1-3
CASSVALMSSGNTIYF
TGTGCCAGCTCCGTAGCCCTAATGAGCTCTGGAAACACCATATATTTT
>.|TRBV2|.|TRBJ2-6
CASTGSPPGANVLTF
TGTGCCAGCACGGGCTCGCCCCCTGGGGCCAACGTCCTGACTTTC
>.|TRBV5-4|few|TRBJ2-1
CASSLDSFGRGGNEQFF
TGTGCCAGCAGCCTAGACTCTTTTGGGCGTGGGGGGAATGAGCAGTTCTTC
>TRBD2|TRBV20-1|.|TRBJ2-5
CSARDLNSGSLYNEQYF
TGCAGTGCTAGAGATTTGAATAGCGGGAGTCTTTACAATGAGCAGTACTTC
>.|TRBV14|.|TRBJ1-6
CASSQGHPRQTLSPLHF
TGTGCCAGCAGCCAAGGCCATCCAAGACAGACTCTTTCACCCCTCCACTTT
>.|TRBV28|.|TRBJ2-4
CASTGVDIQYF
TGTGCCAGCACAGGGGTGGACATTCAGTACTTC
>TRBD1|TRBV5-1|many|TRBJ2-3
CASSLAGTAYTDTQYF
TGCGCCAGCAGCTTGGCCGGGACAGCTTACACAGATACGCAGTATTTT
>.|TRBV5-1|few|TRBJ1-4
CASGLGNGNEKLFF
TGCGCCAGCGGTCTCGGTAATGGAAATGAAAAACTGTTTTTT